This T cell receptor (beta chain) appears in the sequencing data of a study of cytomegalovirus exposure and HLA in healthy donors. General study points: Later analysis showed TCR association rates varying by HLA locus, highest for DRB1 and lowest for HLA-C.

Primers: 60 Vbeta forward and 13 Jbeta reverse. This table comes from immunoSEQ multiplex PCR, and its TCRdb copy is limited to in-frame clones, with some not included. The table has roughly 140,000 clones, about 86% seen once. Turning to this clone: Its antigen remains unknown.

Losses at the gene ends were 0 bases for V and 3 bases for J; bases not matched to a gene: 5. Germline lookup yields CDR1 MNHEY and CDR2 SVGAGI. CDR3 length equals 15 residues. The sequenced material came from PBMCs. The sequence came from a man between 40 and 49 years old in good health and CMV-seropositive. This rearrangement joins TRBV6-5 to TRBJ2-7; TRBD2 matches at 7 bases. This CDR3 reads CASSYSRTRDYEQYF. DNA for the CDR3: TGTGCCAGCAGTTACTCGAGGACTAGGGACTACGAGCAGTACTTC.